This TCR beta chain is from a study of OX40 agonist ivuxolimab in advanced cancers. Blood specimens came from baseline, cycle 4 day 1, and cycle 7 day 1. The V end was cut by 4 bases, the J end by 8 bases, with 19 bases between. This CDR3 has 15 amino acids. Germline V gives CDR1 SGHRS, CDR2 YFSETQ. The data were produced by immunoSEQ multiplex PCR, yet TCRdb's version contains in-frame clones alone and is incomplete. This sample has some 70,000 clones, with 86% found just once. This receptor was identified in an adult with an advanced solid tumor such as melanoma, head and neck, liver or kidney cancer. This rearrangement joins TRBV5-1 to TRBJ1-5; tentatively, D is TRBD1 (6 bases). The source material was CD4+ or CD8+ T cells sorted from blood, sampled in a trial of the OX40 agonist ivuxolimab. The CDR3 sequence: CASSPRTGQSEPQHF. In DNA, the CDR3 is TGCGCCAGCAGCCCCCGAACAGGGCAATCAGAGCCCCAGCATTTT.